The rows below give T cell receptor beta chains drawn from one sample of a study of blood T cell repertoires in COVID-19. The assay was immunoSEQ multiplex PCR, and TCRdb's table has in-frame clones only and misses some. The sample records more than 110,000 clones, 76% being singletons. Sequencing used peripheral blood. The receptors originated from a woman of 80 years or more with active or convalescent COVID-19. The CDR3 runs from the conserved cysteine through the conserved F or W. D genes are given only for firm matches. Rows give clone size only sometimes, using once, few, many, or a class for an expanded clone.

D,J,size,V,DNA,CDR3
.,TRBJ1-2,.,TRBV6-1,TGTGCCAGCAGTGATCTTATCGGGGGAGTCACCTTC,CASSDLIGGVTF
TRBD2,TRBJ2-1,.,TRBV4-3,TGCGCCAGCAGCCAAGATCTTGGGAGTAGCGGGGGGGAGTTCTTC,CASSQDLGSSGGEFF
.,TRBJ1-5,.,TRBV6-1,TGTGCCAGCAGGGAAGACTACGTAAGCAATCAGCCCCAGCATTTT,CASREDYVSNQPQHF
.,TRBJ1-1,.,TRBV14,TGTGCCAGCAGCCAGCAGGAAGGCACTGAAGCTTTCTTT,CASSQQEGTEAFF
TRBD1,TRBJ1-5,.,TRBV19,TGTGCCAGTAGTCCGAACCAGGGGGGGCCCCAGCATTTT,CASSPNQGGPQHF
TRBD1,TRBJ2-7,.,TRBV6-1,TGTGCCAGCAGTGGGGTTTGGACAGGGGGGTCGGTCTACGAGCAGTACTTC,CASSGVWTGGSVYEQYF
TRBD1,TRBJ2-5,.,TRBV14,TGTGCCAGCAGCCAGAACAGGGGCCAAGAGACCCAGTACTTC,CASSQNRGQETQYF
.,TRBJ1-2,once,TRBV5-1,TGCGCCAGCAGCTTGGCGGGTTCCCCCGCTCTTTTCGGCTACACCTTC,CASSLAGSPALFGYTF
.,TRBJ1-4,.,TRBV12-3/TRBV12-4,TGTGCCAGCAGTTCCCGACTTAATGAAAAACTGTTTTTT,CASSSRLNEKLFF
.,TRBJ1-6,.,TRBV27,TGTGCCAGCAGGCCGGCAGGCCACTATAATTCACCCCTCCACTTT,CASRPAGHYNSPLHF
.,TRBJ1-1,.,TRBV3-1/TRBV3-2,TGTGCCAGCAGCCAAGGGGGGGTTAGGACTGAAGCTTTCTTT,CASSQGGVRTEAFF
TRBD2,TRBJ2-2,.,TRBV4-3,TGCGCCAGCAGCCAAGGGCTAGCGGGGGGGCTTGGCGGGGAGCTGTTTTTT,CASSQGLAGGLGGELFF
TRBD1,TRBJ1-2,.,TRBV15,TGTGCCACCAGCAGAGATTCAGGGACAGCCTATGGCTACACCTTC,CATSRDSGTAYGYTF
.,TRBJ1-2,.,TRBV4-3,TGCGCCAGCAGCGGTGTGTGGGAGGAGGTTGGCTACACCTTC,CASSGVWEEVGYTF
TRBD1,TRBJ2-7,.,TRBV11-2,TGTGCCAGCAGCTTAGTCCGGACAGGGGGCGCAAAGCAGTACTTC,CASSLVRTGGAKQYF
TRBD1,TRBJ1-5,.,TRBV28,TGTGCCAGCAGTTCGGGACAGGGGAACAATCAGCCCCAGCATTTT,CASSSGQGNNQPQHF
TRBD1,TRBJ1-2,few,TRBV2,TGTGCCACCCGGCGGGACAGGGGAAGTATCGACGGCTACACCTTC,CATRRDRGSIDGYTF
.,TRBJ1-1,.,TRBV4-1,TGCGCCAGTACCCAAGGCGCTGAAGCTTTCTTT,CASTQGAEAFF
.,TRBJ1-3,.,TRBV18,TGTGCCAGCTCACCGCCCGAGGACAGACTCTCCTCTGGAAACACCATATATTTT,CASSPPEDRLSSGNTIYF
.,TRBJ2-5,.,TRBV6-5,TGTGCCAGCAGTCTGGCTGCGGGGACCCAGTACTTC,CASSLAAGTQYF
TRBD2,TRBJ2-7,once,TRBV25-1,TGTGCCAGCAGTCGGGGAGGGAACTACGAGCAGTACTTC,CASSRGGNYEQYF
.,TRBJ2-2,.,TRBV11-2,TGTGCCAGCAGCCCGGGGGAAAGGGACACCGGGGAGCTGTTTTTT,CASSPGERDTGELFF
.,TRBJ1-3,.,TRBV3-1/TRBV3-2,TGTGCCAGCAGCCAAGATTTACCGCGAACCTCTGGAAACACCATATATTTT,CASSQDLPRTSGNTIYF
.,TRBJ2-7,.,TRBV27,TGTGCCAGCAGTCCCGGACTTCCCTCCTACGAGCAGTACTTC,CASSPGLPSYEQYF
.,TRBJ2-7,many,TRBV13,TGTGCCAGCAGCATAAGGAGGGGAGGCGAGCAGTACTTC,CASSIRRGGEQYF
TRBD1,TRBJ2-7,.,TRBV28,TGTGCCAGCAGTTTATCCGGGACAGGGGCCAACGAGCAGTACTTC,CASSLSGTGANEQYF
.,TRBJ1-5,.,TRBV6-5,TGTGCCAGCAATAATCGGACACACAATCAGCCCCAGCATTTT,CASNNRTHNQPQHF
TRBD2,TRBJ2-7,.,TRBV7-9,TGTGCCAGCAGCTTAGTCGGCGGGGGGAGCTCCTACGAGCAGTACTTC,CASSLVGGGSSYEQYF